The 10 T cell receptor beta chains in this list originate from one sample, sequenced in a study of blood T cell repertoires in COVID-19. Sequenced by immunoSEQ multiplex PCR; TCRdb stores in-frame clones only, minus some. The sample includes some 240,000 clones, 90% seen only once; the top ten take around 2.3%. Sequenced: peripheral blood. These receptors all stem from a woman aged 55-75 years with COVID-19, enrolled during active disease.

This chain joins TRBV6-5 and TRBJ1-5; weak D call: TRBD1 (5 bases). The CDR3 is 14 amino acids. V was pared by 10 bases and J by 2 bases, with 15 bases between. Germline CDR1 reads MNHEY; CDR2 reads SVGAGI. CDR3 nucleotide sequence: TGTGCCACCCCGAGCAGGGAGGGCAATCAGCCCCAGCATTTT. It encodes CATPSREGNQPQHF.

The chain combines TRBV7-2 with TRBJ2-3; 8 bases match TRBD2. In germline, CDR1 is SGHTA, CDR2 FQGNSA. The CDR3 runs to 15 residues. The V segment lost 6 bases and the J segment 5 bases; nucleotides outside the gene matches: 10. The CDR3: CASSYSGGPVDTQYF. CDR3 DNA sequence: TGTGCCAGCAGTTACTCGGGGGGGCCGGTAGATACGCAGTATTTT.

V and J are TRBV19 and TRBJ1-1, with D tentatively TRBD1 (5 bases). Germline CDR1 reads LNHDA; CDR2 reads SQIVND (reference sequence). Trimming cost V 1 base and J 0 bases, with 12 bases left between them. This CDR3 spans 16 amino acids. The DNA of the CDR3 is TGTGCCAGTAGTATAGGGGCAGGGTGGATGAACACTGAAGCTTTCTTT. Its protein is CASSIGAGWMNTEAFF.

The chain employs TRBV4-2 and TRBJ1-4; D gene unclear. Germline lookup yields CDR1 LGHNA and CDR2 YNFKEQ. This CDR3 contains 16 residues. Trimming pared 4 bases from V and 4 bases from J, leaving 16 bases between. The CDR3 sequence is CASSPLREHLNEKLFF. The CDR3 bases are TGTGCCAGCAGCCCTTTGAGGGAACACCTTAATGAAAAACTGTTTTTT.

The CDR3 sequence: CASSPPLGSNEQFF. The CDR3 nucleotides are TGTGCCAGCTCACCACCTTTAGGGAGCAATGAGCAGTTCTTC. The chain carries TRBV18 and TRBJ2-1, with a tentative D call TRBD2 (5 bases). Trimming took off 0 bases at V and 6 bases at J, with 9 bases between the two ends. Germline V lookup: CDR1 KGHSH, CDR2 LQKENI. CDR3 size: 14 residues.

The CDR3 is CASSKTVNYGYTF. The CDR3 coding sequence is TGTGCCAGCAGTAAAACAGTTAACTATGGCTACACCTTC. The rearrangement links TRBV7-3 to TRBJ1-2; D not resolved. The germline gives CDR1 SGHTA, CDR2 FQGTGA. Trimming cost V 6 bases and J 1 base, with 9 bases left between them. This CDR3 has 13 amino acids. Full variable domain (rest looked up from reference TRBV7-3 and TRBJ1-2): GAGVSQTPSNKVTEKGKYVELRCDPISGHTALYWYRQSLGQGPEFLIYFQGTGAADDSGLPNDRFFAVRPEGSVSTLKIQRTERGDSAVYLCASSKTVNYGYTFGSGTRLTVV.

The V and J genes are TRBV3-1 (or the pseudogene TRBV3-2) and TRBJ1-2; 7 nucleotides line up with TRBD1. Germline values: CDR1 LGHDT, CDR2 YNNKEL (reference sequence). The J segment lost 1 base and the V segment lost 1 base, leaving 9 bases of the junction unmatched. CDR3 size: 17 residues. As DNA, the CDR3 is TGTGCCAGCAGCCAAGCCGACAGGGCGACTCATAACTATGGCTACACCTTC. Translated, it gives CASSQADRATHNYGYTF.

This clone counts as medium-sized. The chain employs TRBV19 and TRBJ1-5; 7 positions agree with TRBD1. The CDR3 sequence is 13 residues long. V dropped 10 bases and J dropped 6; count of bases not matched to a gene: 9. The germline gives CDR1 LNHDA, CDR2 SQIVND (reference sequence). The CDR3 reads CATWDRRSQPQHF. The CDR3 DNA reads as TGTGCCACCTGGGACAGAAGGAGTCAGCCCCAGCATTTT.

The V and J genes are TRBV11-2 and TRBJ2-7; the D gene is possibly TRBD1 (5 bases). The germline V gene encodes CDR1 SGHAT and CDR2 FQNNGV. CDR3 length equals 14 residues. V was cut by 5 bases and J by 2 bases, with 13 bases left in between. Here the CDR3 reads CASSPSTVAYEQYF. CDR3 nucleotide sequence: TGTGCCAGCAGCCCATCGACAGTTGCCTACGAGCAGTACTTC.

The CDR3 coding sequence is TGTGCCAGCAGCCCTGGACGGGAAAGGTCGACTGAAGCTTTCTTT. Encoded protein: CASSPGRERSTEAFF. This sequence joins TRBV7-2 and TRBJ1-1; no definite D call. V was shortened by 5 bases and J by 5 bases, with 18 bases between the two germline ends. The CDR3 sequence is 15 residues long. The germline CDR1 and CDR2 sequences are SGHTA and FQGNSA.